These 10 T cell receptor beta chains share one sample of origin, sequenced in a study of blood T cell repertoires in COVID-19. The table came from immunoSEQ multiplex PCR; TCRdb's copy has only in-frame clones and leaves some out. Here the sample spans about 180,000 clones, about 79% being singletons. What was sequenced was peripheral blood. The receptors stem from a woman in her 70s with acute or convalescent COVID-19.

The chain is built from TRBV3-1 (or the pseudogene TRBV3-2) and TRBJ1-5, with 11 bases that match TRBD1. Unmatched junction bases numbered 5, after V lost 4 bases and J lost 6 bases. The CDR3 extends over 15 amino acids. Germline V CDR1 and CDR2: LGHDT, YNNKEL (reference sequence). The CDR3 sequence is CASSPGTGGFQPQHF. The CDR3 DNA is TGTGCCAGCAGCCCCGGGACAGGGGGATTTCAGCCCCAGCATTTT.

This chain connects TRBV30 to TRBJ1-1; 8 bases line up with TRBD1. Germline loops: CDR1 GTSNPN, CDR2 SVGIG (reference sequence). The CDR3 consists of 17 residues. The trim removed 5 bases at V and 4 bases at J, leaving 18 bases unmatched. The CDR3 is CAWGYSAGGIGFTEAFF. The CDR3 nucleotides read TGTGCCTGGGGGTATTCCGCAGGGGGCATAGGATTCACTGAAGCTTTCTTT.

The gene calls are TRBV7-2 and TRBJ1-3; TRBD1 agrees at 9 bases. The germline V gene has CDR1 SGHTA and CDR2 FQGNSA. CDR3 length: 18 amino acids. Unmatched junction bases numbered 18, after V lost 5 bases and J lost 7 bases. CDR3 residues: CASSKFPTGTGLTNTIYF. The CDR3 DNA is TGTGCCAGCAGCAAGTTTCCTACCGGGACAGGGCTTACGAACACCATATATTTT.

The rearrangement links TRBV4-1 to TRBJ2-3, with a weak D call TRBD1 (6 bases). V was trimmed by 1 base and J by 0 bases, leaving 11 bases between them. The length of the CDR3 is 16 residues. From germline, CDR1 is MGHRA and CDR2 YSYEKL. As DNA, the CDR3 is TGCGCCAGCAGCCAAGTCCGGACAGCTAGCACAGATACGCAGTATTTT. The encoded protein is CASSQVRTASTDTQYF.

The chain uses TRBV9 and TRBJ2-1; D not resolved. Germline-derived CDR1 and CDR2 are SGDLS and YYNGEE. CDR3 length: 13 residues. V was pared by 0 bases and J by 7 bases, with 8 bases between. In nucleotides, the CDR3 is TGTGCCAGCAGCGTAGACGTACTGAATGAGCAGTTCTTC. Encoded protein: CASSVDVLNEQFF. The full variable domain, with the rest looked up from reference TRBV9 and TRBJ2-1, is DSGVTQTPKHLITATGQRVTLRCSPRSGDLSVYWYQQSLDQGLQFLIQYYNGEERAKGNILERFSAQQFPDLHSELNLSSLELGDSALYFCASSVDVLNEQFFGPGTRLTVL.

The chain combines TRBV7-9 with TRBJ2-7; possibly TRBD1 for D (5 bases). The CDR3 runs to 13 residues. Germline CDR1 and CDR2: SEHNR and FQNEAQ (reference sequence). The germline V and J ends were trimmed by 1 base and 5 bases, with 9 bases remaining between them. CDR3 DNA sequence: TGTGCCAGCAGCTTAGTAGCAGGGCACGAGCAGTACTTC. It specifies CASSLVAGHEQYF.

This clone was detected a few times. CDR3 nucleotides: TGTGCCAGCAGCGGACTAGCCGGGGAGCTGTTTTTT. Its translation: CASSGLAGELFF. The chain uses TRBV7-6 and TRBJ2-2; TRBD2 matches at 7 bases. This CDR3 region has 12 residues. V was pared by 5 bases and J by 6 bases, with 0 bases of the junction left unmatched. Germline V gives CDR1 SGHVS, CDR2 FNYEAQ.

The chain couples TRBV12-3 or TRBV12-4 to TRBJ1-2; D is undetermined. The CDR3 runs 13 residues. Deletions cut 4 bases from V and 4 bases from J, with 10 bases between. The CDR3 DNA follows: TGTGCCAGCAGTTATCACACAACCTATGGCTACACCTTC. Translated: CASSYHTTYGYTF.

The rearrangement uses TRBV4-1 and TRBJ2-5; 7 bases match TRBD1. The germline gives CDR1 MGHRA, CDR2 YSYEKL. With 1 base clipped from V and 5 bases from J, the junction kept 10 bases outside the gene matches. This CDR3 is 16 amino acids long. In DNA form, the CDR3 reads TGCGCCAGCAGCCAAGTTCGGGGCAGGGGGTCGGAGACCCAGTACTTC. Its translation is CASSQVRGRGSETQYF.

The genes are TRBV2 and TRBJ2-7; 10 bases agree with TRBD1. The CDR3 is 13 residues long. Germline CDR1 is SNHLY and CDR2 is FYNNEI. With V trimmed by 7 bases and J by 3 bases, 3 bases remained unmatched. CDR3 in amino acids: CASNRDRGYEQYF. The CDR3 bases are TGTGCCAGCAATCGGGACAGGGGCTACGAGCAGTACTTC.